The 10 T cell receptor beta chains reported below all come from one sample, sequenced in a study of tumor and adjacent non-tumor tissue in lung cancer. RNA was extracted from bulk tissue without any cell sorting. TCRbeta libraries were built with three rounds of nested PCR, modified from ARM-PCR. One entry per CDR3 protein results from TCRdb running MiXCR on the multiplex PCR reads. Among tens of thousands of distinct CDR3 sequences listed, roughly 72% were seen once. The sample taken for sequencing was lung tumor tissue. Receptor source: a woman between 35 and 50 years old with non-small cell lung cancer.

Turning to this clonotype: Here the CDR3 omits its conserved ending phenylalanine or tryptophan, so a read error is the likely source. The chain employs TRBV6-5 and TRBJ1-2, with no clear D. The CDR3 sequence is 14 residues long. The germline V gene has CDR1 MNHEY and CDR2 SVGAGI. The V end was cut by 0 bases, the J end by 11 bases, with 16 bases between. The CDR3 DNA reads as TGTGCCAGCAGTTACTCCGGAGCTAACTATAGTTACACCTCC. This encodes CASSYSGANYSYTS.

To note about this clonotype: A much larger clone differs by one base, so this may be a read error. The rearrangement uses TRBV20-1 and TRBJ2-7; weak D call: TRBD2 (5 bases). The CDR3 extends over 14 amino acids. Trimming took off 6 bases at V and 3 bases at J, with 18 bases between the two ends. The germline V gene has CDR1 DFQATT and CDR2 SNEGSKA (reference sequence). The DNA of the CDR3 is TGCAGTGCAACCACCGGGGTATGCGGCTACGAGCAGTACTTC. Protein: CSATTGVCGYEQYF.

This clonotype was observed many times. V and J are TRBV4-2 and TRBJ2-1; D might be TRBD2 (6 bases). This CDR3 is 15 amino acids long. Between the trimmed V and J ends, which lost 0 bases and 5 bases, there was a span of 11 bases. CDR1 is LGHNA, CDR2 YNFKEQ, per germline. CDR3 sequence reads: CASSQDRVADNEQFF. CDR3 bases: TGTGCCAGCAGCCAAGATAGGGTAGCGGACAATGAGCAGTTCTTC.

As to this clonotype: The junction shows a germline mismatch at one end, possibly a read error. The rearrangement links TRBV7-9 to TRBJ2-3; 7 positions match TRBD2. The CDR3 is 15 residues long. The germline V gene encodes CDR1 SEHNR and CDR2 FQNEAQ (reference sequence). The CDR3 coding sequence is TGTGCCATCAGCCGTGGACTAGTGGTTCCAGATACGCAGTATTTT. This gives the protein CAISRGLVVPDTQYF.

The table lists this clonotype with a count of one. Relative to the germline gene, one junction end is altered; a read error may explain this. The rearrangement joins TRBV12-3 or TRBV12-4 to TRBJ2-5; possible D gene TRBD1, 6 bases. CDR3 length equals 12 residues. For the CDR3, the DNA is TGTGCCAGTAGCTCCTCTAGGGACACCCACTACTTC. Amino acid sequence: CASSSSRDTHYF.

On this clonotype: Mismatch with germline at one junction end may stem from a read error. This chain joins TRBV28 and TRBJ2-7; D call uncertain. CDR3 length: 13 residues. CDR1 is MDHEN, CDR2 SYDVKM, per germline. The CDR3: CACSSTRVYEQYF. The CDR3 DNA follows: TGTGCCTGCAGCTCCACTCGGGTGTACGAGCAGTACTTC.

To note about this clonotype: This sequence may be a read error, since a much larger clone differs from it by one base. The chain recombines TRBV24-1 with TRBJ2-1, with TRBD1 matching 9 bases. The tail of the sequence fits TRBJ2-7 better, so the J call may be wrong. Germline assignment: CDR1 KGHDR and CDR2 SFDVKD. CDR3 size: 14 residues. CDR3 sequence reads: CATSALDRGNEQYF. The CDR3 nucleotides read TGTGCCACCAGTGCTCTGGACAGGGGCAATGAGCAGTACTTC.

As regards this clonotype: The CDR3 end shows no conserved phenylalanine or tryptophan, and so a read error is likely. No DNA is shown, since the ends of the CDR3 on it are uncertain; the CDR3 is the one TCRdb lists. This sequence joins TRBV12-3 or TRBV12-4 and TRBJ2-5. Both ends counted, the CDR3 spans 12 residues. The CDR3 region is CASSQRQESHYL.

This clonotype appeared many times. V gene TRBV28 combines with J gene TRBJ1-2; possibly TRBD1 for D (5 bases). The CDR3 sequence is 16 residues long. CDR1 and CDR2 from the germline V gene are MDHEN and SYDVKM. The V gene lost 3 bases and the J gene lost 0 bases, with 14 bases spanning the gap. CDR3: CASSFRGTWANYGYTF. The CDR3 DNA reads TGTGCCAGCAGTTTTAGAGGGACTTGGGCTAACTATGGCTACACCTTC.

This chain connects TRBV6-5 to TRBJ1-6, with a weak D call TRBD1 (5 bases). Germline CDR1 MNHEY, CDR2 SVGAGI. V lost 0 bases and J 5 bases, leaving 17 bases between the germline ends. The CDR3 is 18 amino acids. Here the CDR3 reads CASSYSGDGFSNNSPLHF. DNA for the CDR3: TGTGCCAGCAGTTACTCCGGGGACGGGTTTTCCAATAATTCACCCCTCCACTTT.